Only a few counts were recorded for the clone carrying this TCR beta chain. The data derive from a study of blood T cell repertoires in COVID-19. Assay: immunoSEQ multiplex PCR; the TCRdb copy retains only in-frame clones and omits some. Here the sample spans approximately 260,000 clones, around 88% being singletons. The CDR3 has 13 amino acids. V lost 5 bases and J 2 bases, leaving 9 bases between the germline ends. CDR1 and CDR2 (germline): WSHSY, SAAADI. The sample comprised PBMCs or T cells enriched from blood (not recorded which). The sequence was collected from a woman in her 40s with acute COVID-19. The chain joins TRBV10-2 to TRBJ1-1; no definite D call. The CDR3 here is CASSLRANTEAFF. The CDR3 bases are TGCGCCAGCAGTTTGCGGGCAAACACTGAAGCTTTCTTT.